Following are 3 T cell receptor beta chains from one sample sequenced in a study of tumor and adjacent non-tumor tissue in lung cancer (dated by TCRdb to the late 2010s). Preparation of the library involved multiplex PCR. The sample was run on an Illumina HiSeq 2500. Following protocols modified from ARM-PCR, the researchers constructed TCRbeta libraries through three rounds of nested PCR with primers (Table S4). TCRdb reran the public reads through fastp at Q25 and MiXCR, keeping productive beta chains. For every CDR3 protein sequence, its rows merge into one entry that carries the most common genes and DNA. In this sample the table shows roughly 93,000 distinct CDR3 sequences, about 66% of which occur a single time. About 18% of the sample belongs to the ten largest clones. RNA was isolated from bulk, unsorted tissue, and RNA quality was assessed with a NanoDrop ND-1000 and an Agilent 2100. The sample comprised lung tumor tissue. The receptors originated from a man aged 60 to 69 with non-small cell lung cancer.

A remark on this clonotype: An end of the junction differs from the germline gene, which may be a read error. V is TRBV6-6 and J is TRBJ1-5; TRBD1 might be the D (6 bases). This CDR3 has 16 residues. Germline V gives CDR1 MNHNY, CDR2 SVGAGI (reference sequence). For the CDR3, the DNA is TGTGCCAGCAATTACTCCATCGGACAGACGAATCAGCCCCAACATTTT. Translated: CASNYSIGQTNQPQHF.

This clonotype was picked up a small number of times. Mismatch with germline at one junction end may stem from a read error. The chain uses TRBV6-5 and TRBJ2-5; no clear D. The CDR3 is 14 residues long. Looked up from germline, CDR1 is MNHEY and CDR2 is SVGAGI. The CDR3 spells CASNYSVNWETQYF. In DNA form, the CDR3 reads TGTGCCAGCAATTACTCGGTCAACTGGGAGACCCAGTACTTC.

The V gene is TRBV4-2, the J gene TRBJ2-4; D is undetermined. The germline CDR1 and CDR2 sequences are LGHNA and YNFKEQ. Trimming cost V 0 bases and J 15 bases, with 24 bases left between them. The CDR3 sequence is 16 residues long. CDR3 loop: CASSQDAVPPANVRYF. The CDR3 DNA reads as TGTGCCAGCAGCCAAGATGCTGTCCCCCCAGCGAACGTTCGGTACTTC.